Below are 18 T cell receptor beta chains sequenced from a single sample in a study of blood T cell repertoires in COVID-19. Measured with immunoSEQ multiplex PCR; TCRdb has only the in-frame clones, and not every one. The sample gives 250,000 or so clones, about nine tenths of which show up once; less than 3% is in the top ten. Sequencing was done on a sample of peripheral blood. Receptors were obtained from a woman in her twenties or thirties with active or convalescent COVID-19.

The chain has TRBV6-1 and TRBJ1-2; 9 positions match TRBD1. The length of the CDR3 is 17 residues. The J segment lost 3 bases and the V segment lost 6 bases, leaving 14 bases of the junction unmatched. Germline V gene lookup returns CDR1 MNHNS and CDR2 SASEGT. The CDR3 nucleotides are TGTGCCAGCAGGGAACGGGACAGGGTTAACCCGCACTATGGCTACACCTTC. Translated, it gives CASRERDRVNPHYGYTF.

This clone occurred a few times. This chain joins TRBV12-2 and TRBJ1-2; the table's D call of TRBD1 was not tested on the DNA. TRBV12-2 is a listed pseudogene. CDR3 length: 18 amino acids. The CDR3 sequence: CASRLPSYWTVAQRGYTF. CDR3 DNA: TGTGCAAGTCGCTTACCGTCTTACTGGACAGTAGCCCAGAGGGGCTACACCTTC.

This chain links TRBV5-1 with TRBJ1-2; 8 nucleotides match TRBD1. CDR1 SGHRS and CDR2 YFSETQ come from the germline V gene. The CDR3 runs 13 residues. V shed 4 bases and J 5 bases; nucleotides not matched to a gene: 4. Here the CDR3 reads CASSPQGEYGYTF. For the CDR3, the DNA is TGCGCCAGCAGCCCACAGGGGGAGTATGGCTACACCTTC.

This rearrangement joins TRBV5-1 to TRBJ1-4; D uncertain. This CDR3 has 14 residues. The germline CDR1 and CDR2 sequences are SGHRS and YFSETQ. The ends were cut back, 1 base at V and 0 bases at J, with 4 bases in the middle. For the CDR3, the DNA is TGCGCCAGCAGCTTGCTATCAACTAATGAAAAACTGTTTTTT. This sequence encodes CASSLLSTNEKLFF.

The rearrangement uses TRBV4-3 and TRBJ1-4; 7 bases agree with TRBD1. The CDR3 runs to 18 residues. The trim removed 0 bases at V and 6 bases at J, leaving 13 bases unmatched. Germline V gives CDR1 LGHNA, CDR2 YSLEER. CDR3 nucleotide sequence: TGCGCCAGCAGCCAAGATTCGCTTGTGACAGGGTGGGATGAAAAACTGTTTTTT. Protein: CASSQDSLVTGWDEKLFF.

The chain joins TRBV28 to TRBJ2-7; TRBD1 agrees at 8 bases. The junction had 6 bases not matched to a gene; V was cut back by 2 bases and J by 0 bases. The germline CDR1 and CDR2 sequences are MDHEN and SYDVKM. The CDR3 is 16 residues long. The CDR3 sequence: CASSLQYRGYSYEQYF. CDR3 bases: TGTGCCAGCAGTTTACAATACAGGGGGTACTCCTACGAGCAGTACTTC.

This chain links TRBV27 with TRBJ2-7, with 7 nucleotides matching TRBD2. The CDR3 loop spans 15 amino acids. Germline V gene data show CDR1 as MNHEY and CDR2 as SMNVEV (reference sequence). The V and J ends lost 5 bases and 8 bases, in that order; junction bases with no gene match: 15. CDR3 nucleotides: TGTGCCAGCAGTCCCTTCGGGACTACCTATTGGAAGCAGTACTTC. Its protein is CASSPFGTTYWKQYF.

This chain links TRBV29-1 with TRBJ1-2; 7 bases are shared with TRBD1. Germline values: CDR1 SQVTM, CDR2 ANQGSEA. This CDR3 spans 12 amino acids. The ends lost 7 bases at V and 2 bases at J; junction bases unmatched: 4. The CDR3 coding sequence is TGCAGCGCCCTGACAGGGAACTATGGCTACACCTTC. Amino acid sequence: CSALTGNYGYTF. Looking up the rest from reference TRBV29-1 and TRBJ1-2 gives the full variable domain: SAVISQKPSRDICQRGTSLTIQCQVDSQVTMMFWYRQQPGQSLTLIATANQGSEATYESGFVIDKFPISRPNLTFSTLTVSNMSPEDSSIYLCSALTGNYGYTFGSGTRLTVV.

This chain connects TRBV7-2 to TRBJ1-4; no firm D call. With 1 base removed from V and 7 bases from J, the gap between germline ends came to 13 bases. The germline gives CDR1 SGHTA, CDR2 FQGNSA. This CDR3 region has 15 residues. The CDR3 spells CASSLVGQAGEKLFF. The DNA of the CDR3 is TGTGCCAGCAGCTTAGTCGGGCAGGCGGGTGAAAAACTGTTTTTT.

In regard to this clone: A much larger clone differs by one base, so this may be a read error. V and J are TRBV6-5 and TRBJ1-2; TRBD1 might be the D (5 bases). V lost 6 bases and J 4 bases, leaving 9 bases between the germline ends. Germline CDR1 is MNHEY and CDR2 is SVGAGI. The CDR3 extends over 12 amino acids. The CDR3 coding sequence is TGTGCCAGCAGCCCAGGGTTCTATGGCTACACCTTC. The encoded protein is CASSPGFYGYTF.

V gene TRBV18 combines with J gene TRBJ1-2; the match to TRBD1 covers 7 bases. The CDR3 has 14 amino acids. Per the germline V gene, CDR1 is KGHSH and CDR2 is LQKENI. V trimming: 3 bases; J trimming: 8 bases; junction bases outside the gene matches: 9. The CDR3 is CASSPSGTERGYTF. CDR3 sequence (DNA): TGTGCCAGCTCACCCTCCGGGACAGAGAGAGGCTACACCTTC.

This chain links TRBV5-1 with TRBJ2-2, with TRBD2 matching 12 bases. Per the germline V gene, CDR1 is SGHRS and CDR2 is YFSETQ. After removal of 8 bases from V and 7 bases from J, the junction contained 9 bases not matched to a gene. This CDR3 contains 15 residues. CDR3 sequence reads: CASTLAGGLGGELFF. The DNA for the CDR3 is TGCGCCAGTACGCTAGCGGGGGGGCTCGGCGGGGAGCTGTTTTTT.

The J gene is TRBJ1-2, the V gene TRBV19; weak D call: TRBD1 (5 bases). The CDR3 is made up of 14 amino acids. Germline CDR1 is LNHDA and CDR2 is SQIVND (reference sequence). Trimming cost V 6 bases and J 2 bases, with 13 bases left between them. The CDR3 DNA is TGTGCCAGTAGACCCCCAGGGTACAACTATGGCTACACCTTC. Translating gives CASRPPGYNYGYTF. The variable domain in full, with the rest retrieved from reference TRBV19 and TRBJ1-2, is DGGITQSPKYLFRKEGQNVTLSCEQNLNHDAMYWYRQDPGQGLRLIYYSQIVNDFQKGDIAEGYSVSREKKESFPLTVTSAQKNPTAFYLCASRPPGYNYGYTFGSGTRLTVV.

The chain employs TRBV2 and TRBJ1-2; tentative D call: TRBD1 (6 bases). V lost 6 bases to trimming and J lost 2 bases, with 13 bases between them. CDR3 size: 14 residues. Germline V lookup: CDR1 SNHLY, CDR2 FYNNEI. The CDR3 reads CASSVLQGNYGYTF. CDR3 sequence (DNA): TGTGCCAGCAGCGTCCTTCAGGGGAACTATGGCTACACCTTC.

This chain uses TRBV13 with TRBJ2-2; the match to TRBD1 covers 12 bases. From germline, CDR1 is PRHDT and CDR2 FYEKMQ (reference sequence). With 4 bases clipped from V and 4 bases from J, the junction kept 1 base outside the gene matches. The CDR3 covers 15 residues. CDR3 sequence reads: CASSWDRGRTGELFF. The CDR3 DNA is TGTGCCAGCAGCTGGGACAGGGGGCGCACCGGGGAGCTGTTTTTT.

The V gene is TRBV6-5, the J gene TRBJ1-1; 8 positions match TRBD1. The CDR3 is 11 amino acids. The trim removed 4 bases at V and 11 bases at J, leaving 3 bases unmatched. Germline loops: CDR1 MNHEY, CDR2 SVGAGI. In nucleotides, the CDR3 is TGTGCCAGCAGTTGGGACAGGTCGGCTTTCTTT. Translated: CASSWDRSAFF.

V usage is TRBV28 and J usage is TRBJ1-2; TRBD1 matches 11 bases. The CDR3 runs to 16 residues. Germline V CDR1 and CDR2: MDHEN, SYDVKM. V gave up 8 bases and J gave up 4 bases; unmatched junction bases: 12. The CDR3 DNA is TGTGCCAGCTCCATAAGTGGGACAGGGGGGGTCTATGGCTACACCTTC. Translation: CASSISGTGGVYGYTF.

The chain has TRBV5-1 and TRBJ2-7, with 8 bases matching TRBD1. Germline V gene sequence: CDR1 SGHRS, CDR2 YFSETQ. The trim removed 4 bases at V and 3 bases at J, leaving 6 bases unmatched. The CDR3 extends over 14 amino acids. The CDR3 protein is CASSPRTGYYEQYF. The CDR3 DNA sequence: TGCGCCAGCAGCCCCCGGACAGGGTACTACGAGCAGTACTTC.